What follows are 26 T cell receptor beta chains derived from one specimen sequenced in a study of cytomegalovirus exposure and HLA in healthy donors (dated by TCRdb to between 2016 and 2019). Libraries were made using the immunoSEQ multiplex PCR assay. For the multiplex PCR, a mixture combining 60 forward primers for TCR Vbeta segments and 13 reverse primers for TCR Jbeta segments was used. The table comes from immuneACCESS by way of TCRdb, which keeps in-frame sequences with V and J called. Part of the clones is missing from these tables; in studies checked, under half for an unresolved V gene and the rest for unknown reasons. The sample table lists fewer than 65,000 clones, over 75% of them with a count of one. The ten biggest clones cover approximately 1.5% of the sample. The source material was PBMCs. The receptors shown here come from a man aged 18 to 30 in good health and CMV-seronegative.

CDR3 protein: CASSSQGGIANYGYTF. For the CDR3, the DNA is TGTGCCAGCAGCTCCCAAGGGGGTATAGCTAACTATGGCTACACCTTC. The genes are TRBV7-9 and TRBJ1-2; TRBD1 is a possible D gene (6 bases). The CDR3 spans 16 residues. The V end lost 4 bases, the J end lost 0 bases, and 15 bases lay between the germline ends. In germline, CDR1 is SEHNR, CDR2 FQNEAQ (reference sequence).

This clone was seen once. The chain employs TRBV5-4 and TRBJ1-1, with 10 bases matching TRBD1. CDR1 and CDR2 (germline): SGHNT, YYREEE (reference sequence). This CDR3 is built from 17 residues. J gave up 4 bases and V 3 bases, and 12 bases lay outside the gene matches. The CDR3 sequence is CASSSARDRGIGTEAFF. CDR3 nucleotide sequence: TGTGCCAGCAGCTCCGCCCGGGACAGGGGAATTGGCACTGAAGCTTTCTTT.

This clone was recorded only once. The chain joins TRBV2 to TRBJ2-1; D is unresolved. V was pared by 1 base and J by 8 bases, with 6 bases between. This CDR3 is built from 12 residues. Per germline, CDR1 SNHLY and CDR2 FYNNEI. The CDR3 loop is CASSEDIYEQFF. The DNA for the CDR3 is TGTGCCAGCAGTGAAGACATATATGAGCAGTTCTTC.

This chain links TRBV5-1 with TRBJ2-3; TRBD2 agrees at 8 bases. V lost 7 bases, J lost 6 bases, and 10 bases stayed unmatched. This CDR3 has 14 residues. The germline CDR1 and CDR2 sequences are SGHRS and YFSETQ. CDR3 in amino acids: CASFQRGIADTQYF. For the CDR3, the DNA is TGCGCCAGCTTCCAGCGGGGGATCGCGGATACGCAGTATTTT.

This chain uses TRBV14 with TRBJ2-5; 8 bases line up with TRBD1. The CDR3 covers 14 residues. V was pared by 1 base and J by 2 bases, with 0 bases of the junction left unmatched. CDR1 and CDR2 from the germline V gene are SGHDN and FVKESK. The CDR3 is CASSQGTGQETQYF. The CDR3 nucleotides read TGTGCCAGCAGCCAAGGGACAGGGCAAGAGACCCAGTACTTC.

CDR3 sequence: CATNPGSGDYNEQFF. CDR3 nucleotide sequence: TGTGCCACTAATCCCGGTAGCGGGGACTACAATGAGCAGTTCTTC. J is TRBJ2-1 and V is TRBV10-3, with 8 bases aligning to TRBD2. This CDR3 has 15 residues. Germline V gene data show CDR1 as ENHRY and CDR2 as SYGVKD. V was clipped by 10 bases and J by 3 bases; unmatched bases: 11.

The genes are TRBV5-6 and TRBJ2-2, with D possibly matching TRBD2 (6 bases). Germline CDR1 and CDR2: SGHDT and YYEEEE. Trimming removed 4 bases at V and 2 bases at J, with 15 bases between. The CDR3 runs to 16 residues. In DNA, the CDR3 is TGTGCCAGCAGCGTATATTGGGGGGACAACACCGGGGAGCTGTTTTTT. This translates into CASSVYWGDNTGELFF.

This clone has only a few counts. The chain is built from TRBV6-5 and TRBJ2-3, with D possibly matching TRBD2 (7 bases). The CDR3 length is 15 residues. CDR1 MNHEY and CDR2 SVGAGI come from the germline V gene. V was pared by 0 bases and J by 3 bases, with 10 bases between. The CDR3 sequence is CASSYSGGPTDTQYF. The DNA for the CDR3 is TGTGCCAGCAGTTACTCGGGGGGGCCGACAGATACGCAGTATTTT.

V is TRBV6-5 and J is TRBJ2-1; D is ambiguous. The length of the CDR3 is 13 residues. Germline V CDR1 and CDR2: MNHEY, SVGAGI. V was cut by 4 bases and J by 1 base, with 5 bases left in between. CDR3 sequence reads: CASSSYSYNEQFF. The CDR3, as DNA: TGTGCCAGCAGTTCCTATTCCTACAATGAGCAGTTCTTC.

The chain uses TRBV25-1 and TRBJ2-2, with 8 bases lining up with TRBD1. CDR1 is MGHDK and CDR2 is SYGVNS in the germline V gene. The V and J ends lost 5 bases and 1 base, in that order; junction bases with no gene match: 9. The CDR3 loop spans 17 amino acids. The CDR3 loop is CASSIPAGTGNTGELFF. The CDR3 DNA reads as TGTGCCAGCAGTATCCCGGCAGGGACAGGGAACACCGGGGAGCTGTTTTTT.

V and J are TRBV5-8 and TRBJ2-7; 8 bases match TRBD1. J gave up 3 bases and V 4 bases, and 9 bases lay outside the gene matches. Germline values: CDR1 SGHTS, CDR2 YDEGEE. The CDR3 runs to 15 residues. The CDR3 sequence is CASSLNGQGYYEQYF. The CDR3 DNA reads as TGTGCCAGCAGCCTCAACGGACAGGGCTACTACGAGCAGTACTTC.

The rearrangement joins TRBV27 to TRBJ1-4; 9 bases line up with TRBD1. The trim removed 3 bases at V and 5 bases at J, leaving 1 base unmatched. From germline, CDR1 is MNHEY and CDR2 SMNVEV (reference sequence). This CDR3 spans 14 amino acids. CDR3 amino acids: CASSFGQGNEKLFF. In nucleotides, the CDR3 is TGTGCCAGCAGTTTCGGACAGGGGAATGAAAAACTGTTTTTT. The complete variable domain, with remaining parts taken from reference TRBV27 and TRBJ1-4, reads EAQVTQNPRYLITVTGKKLTVTCSQNMNHEYMSWYRQDPGLGLRQIYYSMNVEVTDKGDVPEGYKVSRKEKRNFPLILESPSPNQTSLYFCASSFGQGNEKLFFGSGTQLSVL.

The J gene is TRBJ2-1, the V gene TRBV2; TRBD2 agrees at 10 bases. V dropped 7 bases and J dropped 9; count of bases not matched to a gene: 6. Germline V lookup: CDR1 SNHLY, CDR2 FYNNEI. The CDR3 runs 13 residues. This chain's CDR3 is CASKSGGALEQFF. CDR3 nucleotides: TGTGCCAGCAAGAGCGGGGGGGCCCTTGAGCAGTTCTTC.

The chain couples TRBV27 to TRBJ2-5; 8 positions agree with TRBD1. V was clipped by 2 bases and J by 5 bases; unmatched bases: 1. Germline V lookup: CDR1 MNHEY, CDR2 SMNVEV (reference sequence). CDR3 size: 13 residues. CDR3 sequence: CASSLQGAETQYF. The DNA of the CDR3 is TGTGCCAGCAGTTTACAGGGGGCCGAGACCCAGTACTTC.

This chain connects TRBV13 to TRBJ2-7; 9 bases match TRBD1. This CDR3 spans 15 amino acids. V gave up 0 bases and J gave up 3 bases; unmatched junction bases: 3. Germline CDR1 PRHDT, CDR2 FYEKMQ (reference sequence). The chain's CDR3 is CASSLGQGAIYEQYF. In DNA, the CDR3 is TGTGCCAGCAGCTTAGGACAGGGGGCGATCTACGAGCAGTACTTC.

The chain combines TRBV9 with TRBJ1-2, with 7 bases identical to TRBD1. The J segment lost 6 bases and the V segment lost 3 bases, leaving 11 bases of the junction unmatched. Germline V lookup: CDR1 SGDLS, CDR2 YYNGEE. The CDR3 is 15 amino acids. CDR3 in amino acids: CASSDLRGSWDGYTF. Here the CDR3 DNA reads TGTGCCAGCAGCGACCTCAGGGGGTCTTGGGATGGCTACACCTTC.

The rearrangement uses TRBV7-9 and TRBJ2-3; 7 nucleotides agree with TRBD1. V was pared by 5 bases and J by 4 bases, with 9 bases of the junction left unmatched. This CDR3 is 15 amino acids long. Germline V gene sequence: CDR1 SEHNR, CDR2 FQNEAQ (reference sequence). The CDR3 DNA sequence: TGTGCCAGCAGCCCCCTGACAGGGTTTTCAGATACGCAGTATTTT. Its translation: CASSPLTGFSDTQYF.

The chain uses TRBV6-5 and TRBJ2-1; weak D call: TRBD2 (6 bases). The CDR3 is 14 amino acids. Germline lookup yields CDR1 MNHEY and CDR2 SVGAGI. The V end lost 2 bases, the J end lost 5 bases, and 10 bases lay between the germline ends. The CDR3 nucleotides are TGTGCCAGCAGTTACATGGAGGGGAACAATGAGCAGTTCTTC. It yields the protein CASSYMEGNNEQFF.

This chain joins TRBV7-8 and TRBJ2-1, with 7 bases aligning to TRBD2. The junction had 16 bases not matched to a gene; V was cut back by 5 bases and J by 0 bases. The CDR3 has 19 residues. Germline V gene sequence: CDR1 SGHVS, CDR2 FQNEAQ. CDR3: CASSLPGGGTSTSYNEQFF. CDR3 nucleotides: TGTGCCAGCAGCCTCCCGGGAGGTGGGACCTCTACCTCCTACAATGAGCAGTTCTTC.

V gene TRBV2 combines with J gene TRBJ2-5, with 10 bases that match TRBD2. V was clipped by 6 bases and J by 5 bases; unmatched bases: 6. CDR1 and CDR2 from the germline V gene are SNHLY and FYNNEI. CDR3 size: 14 residues. The CDR3 reads CASSKGTSVETQYF. Here the CDR3 DNA reads TGTGCCAGCAGCAAAGGGACTAGCGTCGAGACCCAGTACTTC.

This clone occurred a few times. The J gene is TRBJ2-1, the V gene TRBV6-5, with 9 bases matching TRBD1. The CDR3 consists of 14 residues. Germline trimming cut 4 bases from V and 4 bases from J; bases unmatched to any gene: 2. Germline V lookup: CDR1 MNHEY, CDR2 SVGAGI. The CDR3 DNA reads TGTGCCAGCAGTTTAGGACAGGGGTACAATGAGCAGTTCTTC. It yields the protein CASSLGQGYNEQFF.

The chain couples TRBV25-1 to TRBJ1-5, with 12 bases that match TRBD1. Unmatched junction bases numbered 11, after V lost 6 bases and J lost 2 bases. The V gene's germline CDR1 is MGHDK and CDR2 SYGVNS. The CDR3 is 18 amino acids. The CDR3 DNA follows: TGTGCCAGCAGCGTCGGGACAGGGGGCGGGGTAGGCAATCAGCCCCAGCATTTT. Amino acid sequence: CASSVGTGGGVGNQPQHF.

The chain recombines TRBV2 with TRBJ1-5; D possibly corresponds to TRBD1 (5 bases). Between the trimmed V and J ends, which lost 5 bases and 6 bases, there was a span of 17 bases. This CDR3 is built from 15 residues. In germline, CDR1 is SNHLY, CDR2 FYNNEI. The CDR3 here is CASSWNWSGGQPQHF. The CDR3 DNA is TGTGCCAGCAGTTGGAACTGGTCGGGGGGTCAGCCCCAGCATTTT.

The J gene is TRBJ2-3, the V gene TRBV9; no clear D gene. CDR3 length: 13 residues. Germline CDR1 reads SGDLS; CDR2 reads YYNGEE. V was shortened by 0 bases and J by 2 bases, with 4 bases between the two germline ends. CDR3 in amino acids: CASSVGATDTQYF. CDR3 DNA: TGTGCCAGCAGCGTAGGGGCCACAGATACGCAGTATTTT.

The genes are TRBV9 and TRBJ2-7, with D unresolved. The germline V and J ends were trimmed by 0 bases and 1 base, with 8 bases remaining between them. Germline-derived CDR1 and CDR2 are SGDLS and YYNGEE. This CDR3 spans 14 amino acids. CDR3 region: CASSVGGNSYEQYF. In DNA form, the CDR3 reads TGTGCCAGCAGCGTAGGAGGAAATTCCTACGAGCAGTACTTC.

The gene calls are TRBV28 and TRBJ2-5; the D is unclear. Trimming took 2 bases from V and 2 from J, leaving 12 bases between them. This CDR3 is built from 15 residues. The V gene's germline CDR1 is MDHEN and CDR2 SYDVKM. This CDR3 reads CASSLAPTNQETQYF. The CDR3 region has the DNA TGTGCCAGCAGTTTAGCGCCGACAAATCAAGAGACCCAGTACTTC.